This note documents a single TCR beta chain sequence. Its specificity is unknown. The data belong to a study of cytomegalovirus exposure and HLA in healthy donors. Study findings and constraints: Near-uniform donor sequencing depth was presumed by presence/absence analyses. Prior analysis indicated that the majority of TCR beta V segments exhibited productivity approximately 90% or approximately 30% of the time. In vitro experiments confirmed that three CMV-associated chains were specific for CMV antigens. Among TCR sequences, most were rare, though some public TCRs appeared in many donors.

CDR1 is SGDLS and CDR2 is YYNGEE in the germline V gene. The CDR3 is 14 amino acids. Trimming removed 3 bases from V and 4 bases from J, with 13 bases in between. A multiplex PCR was run with 60 Vbeta primers and 13 Jbeta primers. The method was immunoSEQ multiplex PCR; TCRdb's version includes in-frame clones alone and lacks a portion of them. The sample has about 160,000 clones, roughly 65% seen once. The chain joins TRBV9 to TRBJ1-2, with D perhaps matching TRBD1 (5 bases). This TCR was recovered from a man aged 18 to 30 in good health and CMV-seropositive. Material: PBMCs. CDR3 residues: CASSATGGGYGYTF. The CDR3 region has the DNA TGTGCCAGCAGCGCCACGGGCGGGGGCTATGGCTACACCTTC.